A selection of T cell receptor beta chains follows, all from one sample in a study of human T cells and chemical hapten exposure. TCRdb re-analysed the RACE reads in MiXCR, keeping a single row per CDR3 protein. The sample holds under 450,000 distinct CDR3 sequences, nearly 5% seen once. This specimen consisted of whole blood, obtained in connection with sensitization to the hapten diphenylcyclopropenone (DPC). These receptors were collected from a woman in her fifties or sixties with alopecia areata. Some clones in this sample may be carry-over from other donors' samples. Both conserved end residues are part of each CDR3. A D gene is named only where the DNA matches it firmly. The size of a clone is reported for some rows only, either as once, few or many, or as a class for expanded clones.

>TRBJ1-4|16|TRBD1|many|TRBV7-9
TGTGCCAGCAGCCGCACAGGGGGCGGAACTAATGAAAAACTGTTTTTT
CASSRTGGGTNEKLFF
>TRBJ1-2|13|-|many|TRBV12-3/TRBV12-4
TGTGCCAGCAGTTTGGGGGCGCTCTATGGCTACACCTTC
CASSLGALYGYTF
>TRBJ2-3|16|TRBD2|-|TRBV7-6
TGTGCCAGCAGACCTCTCGGCGGGGGGGCCCAAGATACGCAGTATTTT
CASRPLGGGAQDTQYF
>TRBJ2-1|16|TRBD2|many|TRBV18
TGTGCCAGCTCACCACCGTCTAGCGGGGTTTACAATGAGCAGTTCTTC
CASSPPSSGVYNEQFF
>TRBJ1-1|13|-|-|TRBV10-3
TGTGCCATCGAGGAGCAACCGAACACTGAAGCTTTCTTT
CAIEEQPNTEAFF
>TRBJ2-3|18|-|-|TRBV15
TGTGCCACCAGCAGAAAAGGTGCAGGTCGGACATTGAGAGATACGCAGTATTTT
CATSRKGAGRTLRDTQYF
>TRBJ2-1|15|TRBD1|many|TRBV5-1
TGCGCCAGCAGCTTGGGGGACAGGACTTACAATGAGCAGTTCTTC
CASSLGDRTYNEQFF
>TRBJ2-3|13|-|many|TRBV29-1
TGCAGCGTGGGCGAGGAGGGTCTAGGTACGCAGTATTTT
CSVGEEGLGTQYF
>TRBJ2-7|13|TRBD2|many|TRBV28
TGTGCCACCACCGAGCGGGGATCCTACGAGCAGTACTTC
CATTERGSYEQYF
>TRBJ2-7|16|-|few|TRBV12-3/TRBV12-4
TGTGCCAGCAGCCCCACCCAGGGGGGCCTGACCTACGAGCAGTACTTC
CASSPTQGGLTYEQYF
>TRBJ2-1|17|-|few|TRBV4-3
TGCGCCAGCAGCCGAGAGCACATGGCCGCATTCTACAATGAGCAGTTCTTC
CASSREHMAAFYNEQFF
>TRBJ2-1|17|TRBD2|few|TRBV9
TGTGCCAGCAGCGTAGACCCAGCGGGGGGCTCCTACAATGAGCAGTTCTTC
CASSVDPAGGSYNEQFF
>TRBJ2-5|13|-|many|TRBV20-1
TGCAGTGCTAGTCCCCTAGCACAAGAGACCCAGTACTTC
CSASPLAQETQYF
>TRBJ1-5|16|-|few|TRBV6-1
TGTGCCAGCAGTGATTGGGGGTCAGAGCGTAATCAGCCCCAGCATTTT
CASSDWGSERNQPQHF
>TRBJ2-1|15|-|many|TRBV11-2
TGTGCCAGCAACGGCGGCCTGAGCTCCTACAATGAGCAGTTCTTC
CASNGGLSSYNEQFF
>TRBJ2-1|16|TRBD2|few|TRBV19
TGTGCCAGTAGTATAGAGAGGACTAGCGGGGACAATGAGCAGTTCTTC
CASSIERTSGDNEQFF
>TRBJ2-2|13|-|many|TRBV29-1
TGCAGCGTTGAGGCAGGGAACACCGGGGAGCTGTTTTTT
CSVEAGNTGELFF
>TRBJ1-1|12|-|-|TRBV15
TGTGCCACCAGCAGAGGAACCCGTGAAGCTTTCTTT
CATSRGTREAFF
>TRBJ1-6|15|-|-|TRBV5-1
TGCGCCAGCAGCTTACAAGGGGGGCCTAATTCACCCCTCCACTTT
CASSLQGGPNSPLHF
>TRBJ2-3|16|TRBD2|many|TRBV7-2
TGTGCCAGCAGCTCTCTCGCCGGGGGGTGGACAGATACGCAGTATTTT
CASSSLAGGWTDTQYF
>TRBJ1-1|16|-|-|TRBV5-1
TGCGCCAGCAGCTTGGCGGCAGCAGTGAGGGGCACTGAAGCTTTCTTT
CASSLAAAVRGTEAFF
>TRBJ1-5|13|-|many|TRBV6-5
TGTGCCAGCAGTCCCCGGGAGGGGCAGCCCCAGCATTTT
CASSPREGQPQHF
>TRBJ2-1|13|-|few|TRBV20-1
TGCAGTGCTAGTACTCTCCCTGGTAATGAGCAGTTCTTC
CSASTLPGNEQFF
>TRBJ2-7|12|-|-|TRBV29-1
TGCAGCGTTGAGGGCAGGGAGTACGAGCAGTACTTC
CSVEGREYEQYF
>TRBJ1-6|15|TRBD1|-|TRBV6-1
TGTGCCAGCAGTGGGACAGGGGGGACGGATTCACCCCTCCACTTT
CASSGTGGTDSPLHF
>TRBJ1-2|12|-|-|TRBV12-3/TRBV12-4
TGTGCCTCCCAGAGGGGGAAAGATGGCTACACCTTC
CASQRGKDGYTF
>TRBJ2-1|16|TRBD2|many|TRBV29-1
TGCAGCGTTGAGATAGCGGGAGGCACCCTATACAATGAGCAGTTCTTC
CSVEIAGGTLYNEQFF
>TRBJ2-3|13|-|few|TRBV19
TGTGCCAGTAGTACCCTAGGGGCAGATACGCAGTATTTT
CASSTLGADTQYF
>TRBJ2-1|13|-|many|TRBV6-5
TGTGCCAGCAGTTACTCCGGGGGAGGTGAGCAGTTCTTC
CASSYSGGGEQFF
>TRBJ2-4|13|-|many|TRBV2
TGTGCCAGCAGTGTAGGGATCGTTCACATTCAGTACTTC
CASSVGIVHIQYF
>TRBJ1-6|14|-|-|TRBV20-1
TGCAGTGCTGATACAGGGACTTCTAATTCACCCCTCCACTTT
CSADTGTSNSPLHF
>TRBJ2-1|15|-|many|TRBV4-2
TGTGCCAGCAGCCAATATAGGAGCTCCTACAATGAGCAGTTCTTC
CASSQYRSSYNEQFF
>TRBJ2-7|12|-|few|TRBV11-2
TGTGCCAGCAGCTTAATAGCTTACGAGCAGTACTTC
CASSLIAYEQYF
>TRBJ1-1|14|-|many|TRBV27
TGTGCCAGCAGCCCCCTCGCGGCCAACACTGAAGCTTTCTTT
CASSPLAANTEAFF
>TRBJ1-4|15|-|many|TRBV27
TGTGCCAGCAGTTTATCGCGCAGGTCCGGTGAAAAACTGTTTTTT
CASSLSRRSGEKLFF
>TRBJ1-4|14|-|few|TRBV6-5
TGTGCCAGCAGTTACAGGGCAACTAATGAAAAACTGTTTTTT
CASSYRATNEKLFF
>TRBJ1-5|15|-|many|TRBV6-5
TGTGCCAGCAGTTATTCGGGGGTGGACAATCAGCCCCAGCATTTT
CASSYSGVDNQPQHF
>TRBJ1-1|13|-|many|TRBV20-1
TGCAGTGCTAGAGATCTAGTGATCACTGAAGCTTTCTTT
CSARDLVITEAFF
>TRBJ2-6|14|-|many|TRBV4-1
TGCGCCAGCAGCCAGAGCTCTGGGGCCAACGTCCTGACTTTC
CASSQSSGANVLTF
>TRBJ1-1|16|-|many|TRBV3-1
TGTGCCAGCAGCCAAGTCCCCCAGGGAAGGTTGACTGAAGCTTTCTTT
CASSQVPQGRLTEAFF
>TRBJ2-3|15|TRBD2|few|TRBV7-2
TGTGCCAGCAGACCTCCAAGCGGGGCCGCAGATACGCAGTATTTT
CASRPPSGAADTQYF
>TRBJ2-7|13|TRBD1|many|TRBV9
TGTGCCTCAGGGGGTCAGGAGACCTACGAGCAGTACTTC
CASGGQETYEQYF
>TRBJ1-1|14|TRBD1|many|TRBV28
TGTGCCAGCAGTTTTCGAGGGGGCGCTCTTGAAGCTTTCTTT
CASSFRGGALEAFF
>TRBJ2-7|14|TRBD2|many|TRBV20-1
TGCAGTGCCTACCTAGCGGGGAGCTCCTACGAGCAGTACTTC
CSAYLAGSSYEQYF